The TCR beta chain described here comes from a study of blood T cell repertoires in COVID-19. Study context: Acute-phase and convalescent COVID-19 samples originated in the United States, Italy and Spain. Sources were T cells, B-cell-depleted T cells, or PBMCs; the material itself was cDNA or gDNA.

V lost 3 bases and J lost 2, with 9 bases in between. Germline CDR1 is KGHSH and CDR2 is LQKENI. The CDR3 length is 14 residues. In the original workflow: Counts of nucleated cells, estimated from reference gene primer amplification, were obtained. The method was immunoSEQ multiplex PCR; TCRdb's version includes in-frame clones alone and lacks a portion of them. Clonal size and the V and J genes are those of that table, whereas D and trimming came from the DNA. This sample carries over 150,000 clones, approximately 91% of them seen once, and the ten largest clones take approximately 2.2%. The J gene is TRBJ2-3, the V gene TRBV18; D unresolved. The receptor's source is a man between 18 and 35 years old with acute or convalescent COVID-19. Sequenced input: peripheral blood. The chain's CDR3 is CASSPPGYTDTQYF. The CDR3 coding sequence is TGTGCCAGCTCACCTCCCGGGTACACAGATACGCAGTATTTT. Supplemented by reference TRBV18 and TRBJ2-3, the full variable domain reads NAGVMQNPRHLVRRRGQEARLRCSPMKGHSHVYWYRQLPEEGLKFMVYLQKENIIDESGMPKERFSAEFPKEGPSILRIQQVVRGDSAAYFCASSPPGYTDTQYFGPGTRLTVL.